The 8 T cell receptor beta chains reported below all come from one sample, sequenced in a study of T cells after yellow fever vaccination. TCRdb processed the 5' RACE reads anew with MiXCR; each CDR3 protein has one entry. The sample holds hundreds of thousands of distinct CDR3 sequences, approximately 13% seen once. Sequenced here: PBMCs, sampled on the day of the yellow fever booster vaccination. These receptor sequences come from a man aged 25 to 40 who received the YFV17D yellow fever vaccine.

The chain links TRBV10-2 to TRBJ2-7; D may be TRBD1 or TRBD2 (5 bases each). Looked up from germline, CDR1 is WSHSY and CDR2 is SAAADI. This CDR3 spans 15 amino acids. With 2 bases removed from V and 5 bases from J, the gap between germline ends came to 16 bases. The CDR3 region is CASSEVAGAGDEQYF. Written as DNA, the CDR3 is TGCGCCAGCAGTGAGGTAGCCGGGGCGGGTGACGAGCAGTACTTC.

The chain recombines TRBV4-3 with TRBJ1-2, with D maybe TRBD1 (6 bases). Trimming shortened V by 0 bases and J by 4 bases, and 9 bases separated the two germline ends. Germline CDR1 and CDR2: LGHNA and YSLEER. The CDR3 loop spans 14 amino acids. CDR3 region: CASSQEGRGYGYTF. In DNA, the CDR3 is TGCGCCAGCAGCCAAGAGGGCAGGGGCTATGGCTACACCTTC.

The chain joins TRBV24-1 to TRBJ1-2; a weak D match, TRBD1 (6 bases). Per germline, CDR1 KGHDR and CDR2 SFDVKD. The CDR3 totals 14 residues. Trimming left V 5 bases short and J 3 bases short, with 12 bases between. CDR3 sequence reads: CATSALDRDYGYTF. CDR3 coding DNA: TGTGCCACCAGTGCATTGGACAGAGACTATGGCTACACCTTC.

DNA of the CDR3: TGTGCCAGCAGTTTACGATTGCCAGGGGGGATCCACGAGCAGTACTTC. Amino acid sequence: CASSLRLPGGIHEQYF. The chain uses TRBV27 and TRBJ2-7; tentatively, D is TRBD1 (7 bases). This CDR3 is built from 16 residues. Germline V gene lookup returns CDR1 MNHEY and CDR2 SMNVEV (reference sequence). Trimming stripped 2 bases from V and 5 bases from J, with 19 bases between.

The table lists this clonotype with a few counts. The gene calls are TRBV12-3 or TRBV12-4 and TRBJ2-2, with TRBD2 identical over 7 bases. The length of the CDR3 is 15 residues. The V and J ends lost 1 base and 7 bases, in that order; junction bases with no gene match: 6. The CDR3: CASSLGGGPIGELFF. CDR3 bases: TGTGCCAGCAGTTTAGGGGGAGGGCCTATCGGGGAGCTGTTTTTT.

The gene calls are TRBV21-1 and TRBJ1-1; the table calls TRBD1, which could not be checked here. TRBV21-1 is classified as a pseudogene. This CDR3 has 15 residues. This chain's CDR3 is CASSPGGGGYTEAFF. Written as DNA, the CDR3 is TGTGCCAGCAGCCCCGGGGGAGGGGGATACACTGAAGCTTTCTTT.

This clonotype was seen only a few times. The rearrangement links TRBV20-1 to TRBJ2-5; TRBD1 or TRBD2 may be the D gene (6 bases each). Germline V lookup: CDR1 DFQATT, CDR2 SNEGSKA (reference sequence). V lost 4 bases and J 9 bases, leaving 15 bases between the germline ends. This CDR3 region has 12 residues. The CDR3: CSAKAVRGAQYF. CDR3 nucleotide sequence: TGCAGTGCTAAGGCGGTGAGGGGGGCCCAGTACTTC.

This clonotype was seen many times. CDR3 sequence (DNA): TGTGCCACTGGGCTAGCGGGAGCAAATGAGCAGTTCTTC. Protein: CATGLAGANEQFF. V and J are TRBV10-3 and TRBJ2-1, with 10 bases fitting TRBD2. Germline V gene sequence: CDR1 ENHRY, CDR2 SYGVKD. The trim removed 10 bases at V and 7 bases at J, leaving 7 bases unmatched. The CDR3 is made up of 13 amino acids.